This T cell receptor (beta chain) was sequenced in a study of T cells in Graves' hyperthyroidism and ophthalmopathy. Amplification yielded TCR beta CDR3 regions, with RNA transcripts as the source. A first-round RT-PCR of the TCR CDR3 used the HTBI primer set. MiXCR, applied by TCRdb to the multiplex PCR reads, yields one record per CDR3 protein. Of hundreds of thousands of distinct CDR3 sequences listed, about 19% are singletons. Lactation, pregnancy, other autoimmune disease or uncontrolled infection led to exclusion of patients. Ten or more counts support this clonotype. Germline V CDR1 and CDR2: MNHEY, SMNVEV (reference sequence). CDR3 length: 14 amino acids. The germline V and J ends were trimmed by 4 bases and 0 bases, with 9 bases remaining between them.

This TCR derives from a woman aged 50 to 60 with Graves' hyperthyroidism that later progressed to Graves' ophthalmopathy. V usage is TRBV27 and J usage is TRBJ1-1; no reliable D call. The sample taken for sequencing was blood. CDR3 sequence: CASSSPAMNTEAFF. CDR3 bases: TGTGCCAGCAGTTCCCCAGCCATGAACACTGAAGCTTTCTTT.